The T cell receptor beta chain described here comes from a study of cytomegalovirus exposure and HLA in healthy donors. Study-wide points: Fewer than 200 TCR beta chains were listed as cytomegalovirus-associated. A later analysis linked a missense DCLRE1C variant to TCR beta V- and J-gene trimming.

Primers included in the PCR were 60 Vbeta and 13 Jbeta primers. Per the original methods: About 12 million shared chains were among the roughly 78 million unique TCR beta chains that a later analysis counted. The protocol was immunoSEQ multiplex PCR, while the TCRdb copy is restricted to in-frame clones and leaves out a portion. V and J calls and clone size are those listed in that table; D and trimming were worked out from the DNA. The repertoire holds about 200,000 clones, with around 75% as singletons. Remarks on this clone: Its antigen is unidentified.

The length of the CDR3 is 12 residues. V gave up 0 bases and J gave up 8 bases, with 7 bases separating them. Germline V gene data show CDR1 as MGHRA and CDR2 as YSYEKL. This receptor was taken from a woman in her twenties or thirties in good health and CMV-seronegative. The V and J genes are TRBV4-1 and TRBJ1-2; D gene ambiguous. Sequenced: PBMCs. CDR3 DNA: TGCGCCAGCAGCCAAGATCGGGGAGGCTACACCTTC. Protein: CASSQDRGGYTF.